A single sample gave rise to the 30 T cell receptor beta chains below, sequenced in a study of T cell responses to AZD1222 COVID-19 vaccine. The data were produced by immunoSEQ multiplex PCR, yet TCRdb's version contains in-frame clones alone and is incomplete. The table records about 130,000 clones, 90% of them present only once. This material consisted of peripheral blood, taken on day 0 of MenACWY control vaccination. Receptors originate from an adult in good health.

The chain couples TRBV6-4 to TRBJ2-1, with D possibly matching TRBD2 (6 bases). V was pared by 10 bases and J by 6 bases, with 22 bases between. The CDR3 extends over 15 amino acids. Germline V gene data show CDR1 as MRHNA and CDR2 as SNTAGT. CDR3 nucleotide sequence: TGTGCCATTCCGGGTAGGGCGGGGTCCCTCAATGAGCAGTTCTTC. Translated, it gives CAIPGRAGSLNEQFF.

The chain has TRBV10-3 and TRBJ2-5; TRBD1 aligns across 11 bases. The V gene's germline CDR1 is ENHRY and CDR2 SYGVKD. After removal of 6 bases from V and 2 bases from J, the junction contained 2 bases not matched to a gene. CDR3 size: 14 residues. The CDR3 DNA is TGTGCCATCAGGGGACAGGGGGGGCAAGAGACCCAGTACTTC. Translated: CAIRGQGGQETQYF.

The gene calls are TRBV18 and TRBJ1-1; D gene uncertain. The CDR3 length is 13 residues. Germline CDR1 is KGHSH and CDR2 is LQKENI. Trimming removed 6 bases at V and 3 bases at J, with 11 bases between. The CDR3 reads CASSSMRDTEAFF. The CDR3 DNA sequence: TGTGCCAGCTCTTCTATGAGAGACACTGAAGCTTTCTTT.

The rearrangement links TRBV28 to TRBJ1-5; D is unclear. Germline lookup yields CDR1 MDHEN and CDR2 SYDVKM. The CDR3 totals 14 residues. Between the trimmed V and J ends, which lost 8 bases and 1 base, there was a span of 12 bases. The CDR3 DNA follows: TGTGCCAGCTTTTCTCTCCGAAGCAATCAGCCCCAGCATTTT. It encodes CASFSLRSNQPQHF.

The rearrangement uses TRBV28 and TRBJ2-1; the D is unclear. The CDR3 is 16 residues long. The germline V and J ends were trimmed by 5 bases and 6 bases, with 20 bases remaining between them. CDR1 and CDR2 from the germline V gene are MDHEN and SYDVKM. CDR3 sequence reads: CASSLLNYLGSNEQFF. The DNA for the CDR3 is TGTGCCAGCAGTCTACTAAATTACTTGGGTTCCAATGAGCAGTTCTTC.

The chain links TRBV7-9 to TRBJ1-6; no clear D. Germline V lookup: CDR1 SEHNR, CDR2 FQNEAQ (reference sequence). The CDR3 is 15 residues long. V was shortened by 2 bases and J by 3 bases, with 8 bases between the two germline ends. The CDR3 here is CASSLSTGYNSPLHF. CDR3 sequence (DNA): TGTGCCAGCAGCTTATCGACGGGCTATAATTCACCCCTCCACTTT.

The chain has TRBV19 and TRBJ2-3; a weak D match, TRBD2 (6 bases). The ends were cut back, 5 bases at V and 0 bases at J, with 21 bases in the middle. This CDR3 contains 18 residues. Germline-derived CDR1 and CDR2 are LNHDA and SQIVND (reference sequence). This CDR3 is CASSSRPGLYSSTDTQYF. The CDR3 bases are TGTGCCAGTAGTTCCCGACCGGGACTCTATTCTAGCACAGATACGCAGTATTTT.

V and J are TRBV11-2 and TRBJ2-3; 14 bases align to TRBD2. V shed 3 bases and J 8 bases; nucleotides not matched to a gene: 4. Germline V lookup: CDR1 SGHAT, CDR2 FQNNGV. This CDR3 has 15 amino acids. The CDR3 DNA reads TGTGCCAGCAGCTTCGGACTAGCGGGAGGCCCTACGCAGTATTTT. Translated: CASSFGLAGGPTQYF.

This chain links TRBV28 with TRBJ1-2; 7 nucleotides match TRBD1. This CDR3 is 15 amino acids long. V lost 6 bases and J lost 6; bases outside the gene matches: 13. CDR1 MDHEN and CDR2 SYDVKM come from the germline V gene. Here the CDR3 reads CASRGSDRAWNGYTF. CDR3 in DNA: TGTGCCAGCAGGGGGAGCGACAGGGCGTGGAATGGCTACACCTTC.

The chain employs TRBV2 and TRBJ2-7, with D perhaps TRBD2 (5 bases). The germline V gene encodes CDR1 SNHLY and CDR2 FYNNEI. V lost 7 bases to trimming and J lost 6 bases, with 7 bases between them. The CDR3 runs 10 residues. CDR3: CASIGLEQYV. The CDR3 coding sequence is TGTGCCAGCATTGGACTCGAGCAGTACGTC.

The genes are TRBV28 and TRBJ2-7, with D possibly being TRBD1 or TRBD2 (5 bases each). The CDR3 sequence is 13 residues long. V was shortened by 7 bases and J by 0 bases, with 10 bases between the two germline ends. Germline assignment: CDR1 MDHEN and CDR2 SYDVKM. The CDR3 DNA follows: TGTGCCAGCAATTTGGGGACCTCCTACGAGCAGTACTTC. Translated, it gives CASNLGTSYEQYF.

This chain uses TRBV12-3 or TRBV12-4 with TRBJ2-2; no definite D call. V was shortened by 2 bases and J by 4 bases, with 5 bases between the two germline ends. The CDR3 is made up of 13 amino acids. As DNA, the CDR3 is TGTGCCAGCAGTTTACGCGTCACCGGGGAGCTGTTTTTT. Protein sequence: CASSLRVTGELFF.

The chain employs TRBV6-1 and TRBJ2-6; D is undetermined. The germline V gene has CDR1 MNHNS and CDR2 SASEGT. The CDR3 spans 16 residues. Trimming left V 0 bases short and J 0 bases short, with 6 bases between. The CDR3 sequence: CASSEASGSGANVLTF. The CDR3 nucleotides read TGTGCCAGCAGTGAAGCATCAGGCTCTGGGGCCAACGTCCTGACTTTC.

This clone occurred a few times. The junction and the germline gene differ at one end; a read error may be behind it. CDR3 nucleotides: TGTGCCAGCAGGCAAGGGGCTTCACCCCTCCACTTT. It codes for CASRQGASPLHF. The rearrangement links TRBV3-1 (or the pseudogene TRBV3-2) to TRBJ1-6; tentative D call: TRBD1 (5 bases). CDR1 and CDR2 (germline): LGHDT, YNNKEL (reference sequence). The CDR3 runs to 12 residues.

This chain connects TRBV12-5 to TRBJ1-5; 9 nucleotides align to TRBD1. V shed 6 bases, J shed 4 bases, and the junction held 4 bases outside the gene matches. CDR3 size: 14 residues. Germline lookup yields CDR1 LGHNT and CDR2 FRNRAP. The CDR3 protein is CASGPGQGNQPQHF. Written as DNA, the CDR3 is TGTGCTAGTGGCCCTGGACAGGGGAATCAGCCCCAGCATTTT.

V is TRBV28 and J is TRBJ1-5; possibly TRBD1 for D (6 bases). The germline V and J ends were trimmed by 7 bases and 6 bases, with 16 bases remaining between them. Per germline, CDR1 MDHEN and CDR2 SYDVKM. The CDR3 is 14 amino acids. In DNA, the CDR3 is TGTGCCAGCAAACAGGGTAGTATGGGTCAGCCCCAGCATTTT. This gives the protein CASKQGSMGQPQHF.

The CDR3: CASSLYRGSYEQYV. The CDR3 DNA reads as TGTGCCAGCAGTTTATACAGGGGGTCTTACGAGCAGTACGTC. The chain couples TRBV27 to TRBJ2-7; TRBD1 matches at 8 bases. This CDR3 comprises 14 residues. Per the germline V gene, CDR1 is MNHEY and CDR2 is SMNVEV (reference sequence). V was clipped by 1 base and J by 4 bases; unmatched bases: 3.

This chain uses TRBV28 with TRBJ1-3; D is uncertain. CDR3 length equals 12 residues. V was shortened by 11 bases and J by 2 bases, with 10 bases between the two germline ends. The germline V gene encodes CDR1 MDHEN and CDR2 SYDVKM. The CDR3 DNA reads as TGTGCCGCGGTTAAACCTGGAAACACCATATATTTT. It codes for CAAVKPGNTIYF.

The chain couples TRBV28 to TRBJ1-1; D may be TRBD1 (5 bases). The CDR3 spans 14 residues. V was clipped by 4 bases and J by 0 bases, with 9 bases between them. Per germline, CDR1 MDHEN and CDR2 SYDVKM. Here the CDR3 reads CASSSGDMNTEAFF. The CDR3 nucleotides read TGTGCCAGCAGTTCGGGGGATATGAACACTGAAGCTTTCTTT.

The rearrangement uses TRBV13 and TRBJ1-5, with 7 bases matching TRBD1. With 3 bases clipped from V and 6 bases from J, the junction kept 2 bases outside the gene matches. The CDR3 loop spans 13 amino acids. Germline loops: CDR1 PRHDT, CDR2 FYEKMQ (reference sequence). In DNA form, the CDR3 reads TGTGCCAGCAGCTTGAACAGGGGTCAGCCCCAGCATTTT. Translation: CASSLNRGQPQHF.

The chain is built from TRBV6-5 and TRBJ2-7; TRBD1 might be the D (6 bases). The germline CDR1 and CDR2 sequences are MNHEY and SVGAGI. The CDR3 runs 13 residues. Deletions cut 6 bases from V and 6 bases from J, with 15 bases between. CDR3 sequence (DNA): TGTGCCAGCAGGTCTCAACAGGGAAGCGAGCAGTACGTC. Translation: CASRSQQGSEQYV.

The chain combines TRBV12-3 or TRBV12-4 with TRBJ1-1, with D perhaps matching TRBD1 (5 bases). V gave up 4 bases and J gave up 10 bases, with 16 bases separating them. This CDR3 has 13 residues. CDR3 loop: CASSSLGRGGAFF. CDR3 DNA sequence: TGTGCCAGCAGTTCCCTGGGGAGGGGTGGAGCTTTCTTT.

The CDR3 DNA reads as TGTGCCAGCACTGGACAGGGCACTGAAGCTTTCTTT. Protein sequence: CASTGQGTEAFF. The J gene is TRBJ1-1, the V gene TRBV5-6; 8 nucleotides line up with TRBD1. V gave up 6 bases and J gave up 4 bases; unmatched junction bases: 2. This CDR3 is 12 amino acids long. Germline CDR1 SGHDT, CDR2 YYEEEE.

This clone is a singleton in its sample. The chain recombines TRBV28 with TRBJ2-5, with D tentatively TRBD2 (5 bases). There are 15 residues in the CDR3. The ends were cut back, 5 bases at V and 2 bases at J, with 15 bases in the middle. The germline V gene encodes CDR1 MDHEN and CDR2 SYDVKM. This CDR3 reads CASSPPLDPQETQYF. The CDR3, as DNA: TGTGCCAGCAGTCCGCCACTAGACCCGCAAGAGACCCAGTACTTC.

The rearrangement uses TRBV28 and TRBJ2-5, with 9 bases lining up with TRBD1. V lost 2 bases to trimming and J lost 4 bases; unmatched junction nucleotides: 2. Germline V gene data show CDR1 as MDHEN and CDR2 as SYDVKM. The CDR3 extends over 14 amino acids. CDR3 nucleotides: TGTGCCAGCAGTTTAGACAGGGGGTCAGAGACCCAGTACTTC. This sequence encodes CASSLDRGSETQYF.

This clone was recorded once. V usage is TRBV5-5 and J usage is TRBJ1-4, with D unclear. The germline V and J ends were trimmed by 2 bases and 8 bases, with 4 bases remaining between them. The CDR3 has 11 residues. Germline CDR1 reads SGHKS; CDR2 reads YYEKEE (reference sequence). The CDR3 reads CASSFGEKLFF. CDR3 DNA sequence: TGTGCCAGCAGCTTTGGGGAAAAACTGTTTTTT.

The chain couples TRBV11-3 to TRBJ2-1; D remains unclear. This CDR3 is 14 amino acids long. Germline CDR1 SGHNT, CDR2 YENEEA. V lost 1 base to trimming and J lost 6 bases, with 10 bases between them. This CDR3 reads CASSLGGSPNEQFF. The CDR3 nucleotides read TGTGCCAGCAGCTTAGGAGGTAGCCCCAATGAGCAGTTCTTC.

This clone showed up just a few times. This sequence joins TRBV7-9 and TRBJ2-1; 7 bases agree with TRBD2. This CDR3 spans 16 amino acids. The germline gives CDR1 SEHNR, CDR2 FQNEAQ (reference sequence). Trimming took 4 bases from V and 6 from J; bases not matched to a gene: 12. For the CDR3, the DNA is TGTGCCAGCAGCTCGAAAATAGCGGGCTTATCCAATGAGCAGTTCTTC. Encoded protein: CASSSKIAGLSNEQFF.

The J gene is TRBJ2-4, the V gene TRBV5-6; D uncertain. V shed 4 bases and J shed 3 bases, with 20 bases lying between them. The CDR3 consists of 17 residues. Per the germline V gene, CDR1 is SGHDT and CDR2 is YYEEEE. CDR3 DNA sequence: TGTGCCAGCAGCCACTTTAGGACCCCGTTGGGCAAAAACATTCAGTACTTC. This gives the protein CASSHFRTPLGKNIQYF. Supplemented by reference TRBV5-6 and TRBJ2-4, the full variable domain reads DAGVTQSPTHLIKTRGQQVTLRCSPKSGHDTVSWYQQALGQGPQFIFQYYEEEERQRGNFPDRFSGHQFPNYSSELNVNALLLGDSALYLCASSHFRTPLGKNIQYFGAGTRLSVL.

The chain employs TRBV7-2 and TRBJ1-6; a weak D match, TRBD1 (5 bases). Between the trimmed V and J ends, which lost 5 bases and 7 bases, there was a span of 12 bases. CDR1 is SGHTA and CDR2 is FQGNSA in the germline V gene. The CDR3 sequence is 14 residues long. CDR3 DNA sequence: TGTGCCAGCAGCCACTGGGACGCCAATTCACCCCTCCACTTT. It translates to CASSHWDANSPLHF.